Given below is one TCR beta chain in context. It has no known antigen specificity. The CDR3 is cut off 3 residues early in the read; its end comes from the germline J gene. This record belongs to a study of T cell clonality in common variable immunodeficiency (dated by TCRdb to between 2015 and 2016). General conclusions and limits of the study: Compared with healthy controls, CVID subjects showed increased TCRbeta clonality (t-test p = 0.018), a feature most characteristic of about a third of subjects. Correlations of repertoire features with clinical complications were constrained by heterogeneity among patients within the CVID cohort. Reportedly, TCRbeta sequences from CVID had fewer deletions and N-nucleotide insertions, and highly modified clones with 13 or more V deletions were absent from CVID. Although equal DNA input was used, an average of about 81,820 unique sequences per sample was obtained for controls, compared with some 30,000 for CVID samples. Fewer TCRbeta clones were shared among CVID subjects than among healthy controls (p < 0.0001). The authors noted that sequencing repertoires of T cell subpopulations would be needed to clarify what caused the increased clonality in CVID.

Standard criteria, namely reduction of serum IgG, IgA and/or IgM below the normal range together with specific antibody deficiency, were applied for the diagnosis of CVID. There were 44 subjects in the CVID group (roughly 15 female and around 29 male), ranging in age from about 9 to 65 years, with a mean age of roughly 39. Most of the CVID patients and most of the healthy controls were of Caucasian heritage. At the time of study participation, every CVID subject had been on replacement immunoglobulin therapy for one year or longer. When blood was collected, none of the CVID subjects were ill or on immunomodulatory or immunosuppressive medication. From each donor, roughly 5 to 8.5 ml of heparinized peripheral whole blood was collected. Genomic DNA from adults with common variable immune deficiency (CVID) and from healthy adult controls was used to sequence TCRbeta CDR3 repertoires. Diluted blood was density-centrifuged over Hypaque 1077 or Ficoll-Paque to isolate peripheral blood mononuclear cells. Unsorted mononuclear cells served as the source of genomic DNA, which was extracted either by Qiagen column purification or by a centrifugation-based method.

CVID samples and control samples contributed equivalent amounts of genomic DNA as sequencing input. For every sample, a 60 bp segment covering the rearranged TCRbeta CDR3 region was amplified and then sequenced. TCRbeta amplification used the immunoSEQ assay, a bias-corrected multiplex PCR with high-throughput sequencing. The study's processing was this. Every unique nucleotide sequence counted as a clone and was annotated with V, D and J genes, copy number and frequency. Sequences were labeled productive if in frame, and non-productive if out of frame or containing stop codons. As previously described, clonality was calculated on the basis of Shannon's entropy. The predicted amino acid sequences of productive clones were used to derive mean CDR3 Kyte-Doolittle hydropathy. Scaled V gene usage was hierarchically clustered using Manhattan distance and complete linkage with the R hclust function. Sharing of clones by CDR3 amino acid sequence was evaluated through resampling of 12 repertoires per group over 100 rounds. The repertoires were screened for some 69 published EBV-specific TCRbeta sequences and around 240 published CMV-specific TCRbeta sequences. A couple of CVID samples that yielded fewer than 10,000 sequences were excluded from the analysis, so approximately 40 CVID repertoires were retained. TCRdb carries this immuneACCESS record with in-frame sequences only. Its versions omit some clonotypes, under half of them owing to an unresolved V gene in the studies checked, with the rest unexplained. The V and J calls and clone size were taken over from that table, and D and trimming were inferred from the DNA. There are more than 9,000 clones in this sample, and none of them is a singleton. 6% to 7% of the sample is taken by the ten largest.

Via the germline V gene (reference sequence), CDR1 is PRHDT and CDR2 FYEKMQ. V is cut by 0 bases and J by 3 bases, and the space between the germline ends is 12 bases. From the cysteine up to the phenylalanine, the CDR3 has a length of 15 residues. The DNA covers only part of the CDR3, 36 bases in frame from base 1. The sequence was obtained from a human donor with common variable immunodeficiency. The chain couples TRBV13 to TRBJ2-7, with no reliable assignment of the D segment. Source material: peripheral blood mononuclear cells. CDR3 DNA (partial): TGTGCCAGCAGCTTAGGACGCGGAATCTTCTACGAG. Its protein product is CASSLGRGIFYE. From start to end, the CDR3 is CASSLGRGIFYEQYF.